This T cell receptor beta chain was sequenced in a study of blood T cell repertoires in COVID-19. Study as a whole: COVID-19 samples, acute and convalescent, were from the United States, Italy and Spain. Sources were T cells, B-cell-depleted T cells, or PBMCs; the material itself was cDNA or gDNA.

In the original processing: Reference gene primer amplification yielded estimated nucleated cell counts. Method: immunoSEQ multiplex PCR; TCRdb's copy keeps in-frame clones and lacks some. That table is the source of V, J and clone size, and D and trimming were worked out from the DNA. The sample contains about 47,000 clones, approximately 82% of which appear only once. This CDR3 is built from 14 residues. Germline V gene sequence: CDR1 SGHKS, CDR2 YYEKEE (reference sequence). The ends were cut back, 4 bases at V and 4 bases at J, with 14 bases in the middle. The chain combines TRBV5-5 with TRBJ1-2; D unclear. What was sequenced was peripheral blood. The receptor was isolated from a man between 65 and 80 years old with active COVID-19. The CDR3 here is CASSPSGISYGYTF. The CDR3 DNA is TGTGCCAGCAGCCCCTCCGGGATTTCCTATGGCTACACCTTC.